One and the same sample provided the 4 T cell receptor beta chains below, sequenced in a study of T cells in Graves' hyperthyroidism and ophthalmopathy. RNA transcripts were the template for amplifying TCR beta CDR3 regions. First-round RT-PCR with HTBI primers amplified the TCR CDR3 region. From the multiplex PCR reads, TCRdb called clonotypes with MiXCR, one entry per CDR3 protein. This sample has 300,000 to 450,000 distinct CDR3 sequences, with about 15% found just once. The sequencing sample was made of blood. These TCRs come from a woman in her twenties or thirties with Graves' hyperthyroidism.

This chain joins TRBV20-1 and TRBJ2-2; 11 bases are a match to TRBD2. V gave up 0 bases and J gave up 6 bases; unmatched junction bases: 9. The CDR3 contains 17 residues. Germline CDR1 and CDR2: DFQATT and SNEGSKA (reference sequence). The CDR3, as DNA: TGCAGTGCTAGAGATCCTAGGACTAGCGGGTTCTCCGGGGAGCTGTTTTTT. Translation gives CSARDPRTSGFSGELFF.

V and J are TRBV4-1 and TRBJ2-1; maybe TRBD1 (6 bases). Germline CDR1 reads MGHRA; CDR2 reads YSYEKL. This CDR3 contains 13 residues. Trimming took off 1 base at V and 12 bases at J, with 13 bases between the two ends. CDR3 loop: CASSQALRGWQFF. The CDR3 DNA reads TGCGCCAGCAGCCAAGCCCTAAGGGGGTGGCAGTTCTTC.

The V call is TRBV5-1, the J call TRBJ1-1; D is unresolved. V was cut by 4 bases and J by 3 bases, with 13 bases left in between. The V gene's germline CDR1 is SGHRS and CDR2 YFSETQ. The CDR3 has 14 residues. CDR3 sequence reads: CASSLIGKDTEAFF. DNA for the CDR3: TGCGCCAGCAGCCTCATCGGGAAGGACACTGAAGCTTTCTTT.

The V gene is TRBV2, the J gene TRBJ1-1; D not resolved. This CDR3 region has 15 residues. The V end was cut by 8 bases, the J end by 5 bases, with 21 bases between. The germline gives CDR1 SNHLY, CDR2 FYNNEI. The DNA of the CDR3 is TGTGCCAGCGGTGGGCGAGCGCGAACTTTAACTGAAGCTTTCTTT. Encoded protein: CASGGRARTLTEAFF. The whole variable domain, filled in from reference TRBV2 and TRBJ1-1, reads EPEVTQTPSHQVTQMGQEVILRCVPISNHLYFYWYRQILGQKVEFLVSFYNNEISEKSEIFDDQFSVERPDGSNFTLKIRSTKLEDSAMYFCASGGRARTLTEAFFGQGTRLTVV.